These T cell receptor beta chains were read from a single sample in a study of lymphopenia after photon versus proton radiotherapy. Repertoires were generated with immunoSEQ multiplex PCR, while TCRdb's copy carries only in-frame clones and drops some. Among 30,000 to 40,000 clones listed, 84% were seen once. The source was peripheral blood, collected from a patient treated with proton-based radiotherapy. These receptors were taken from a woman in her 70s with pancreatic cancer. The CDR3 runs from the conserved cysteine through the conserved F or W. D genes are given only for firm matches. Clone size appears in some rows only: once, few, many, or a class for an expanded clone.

DNA: TGTGCCAGTAGTGGGGACAGGGGTCTAACTAATGAAAAACTGTTTTTT; CDR3: CASSGDRGLTNEKLFF; V: TRBV19; size: -; J: TRBJ1-4; D: TRBD1
DNA: TGTGCCAGCAGCTCGGGGGACTATTTCCCCCACGAGCAGTACTTC; CDR3: CASSSGDYFPHEQYF; V: TRBV5-4; size: -; J: TRBJ2-7; D: TRBD2
DNA: TGCGCCAGCAGCTTGGGTTCTTTGGGGACAGGGTATAACCTAAAGAACTATGGCTACACCTTC; CDR3: CASSLGSLGTGYNLKNYGYTF; V: TRBV5-1; size: -; J: TRBJ1-2; D: TRBD1
DNA: TGTGCCACCCGGACTCCTTCAACTAATGAAAAACTGTTTTTT; CDR3: CATRTPSTNEKLFF; V: TRBV19; size: -; J: TRBJ1-4; D: -
DNA: TGCGCCAGCAGCTTGCTTTATAACTCCTACGAGCAGTACTTC; CDR3: CASSLLYNSYEQYF; V: TRBV5-1; size: -; J: TRBJ2-7; D: -
DNA: TGTGCCGGCAGTCCTCAGGGAAACACTGAAGCTTTCTTT; CDR3: CAGSPQGNTEAFF; V: TRBV9; size: -; J: TRBJ1-1; D: -
DNA: TGTGCCATCAGTGATGTGGGTCGGGCGGGATCGTACAATGAGCAGTTCTTC; CDR3: CAISDVGRAGSYNEQFF; V: TRBV10-3; size: -; J: TRBJ2-1; D: -
DNA: TGTGCCAGTAGTCCGACAGGGGGCCATGGTTACACCTTC; CDR3: CASSPTGGHGYTF; V: TRBV19; size: -; J: TRBJ1-2; D: TRBD1
DNA: TGTGCCAGCAGTTTCTACGTAAACCCTAGCGGGAGGGCTCCTAAGGCGCAGTATTTT; CDR3: CASSFYVNPSGRAPKAQYF; V: TRBV27; size: -; J: TRBJ2-3; D: TRBD2
DNA: TGTGCCAGCAGCTACCAGGCAGGGGTTGCCTACGAGCAGTACTTC; CDR3: CASSYQAGVAYEQYF; V: TRBV7-3; size: -; J: TRBJ2-7; D: -
DNA: TGTGCCAGCAGCTCCGGGACTAGGAACACCGGGGAGCTGTTTTTT; CDR3: CASSSGTRNTGELFF; V: TRBV5-4; size: -; J: TRBJ2-2; D: TRBD2
DNA: TGTGCCAGCAGCCCGCCGAATCAGCCCCAGCATTTT; CDR3: CASSPPNQPQHF; V: TRBV7-9; size: -; J: TRBJ1-5; D: -
DNA: TGTGCCAGCAGTCAAACTAGCCGGAGCTCCTACAATGAGCAGTTCTTC; CDR3: CASSQTSRSSYNEQFF; V: TRBV28; size: -; J: TRBJ2-1; D: -
DNA: TGTGCCAGCAGTACCCCCTGGAGCGGGAGGCTTACACTAAGCTCCTACAATGAGCAGTTCTTC; CDR3: CASSTPWSGRLTLSSYNEQFF; V: TRBV28; size: few; J: TRBJ2-1; D: TRBD2
DNA: TGTGCCAGCAGTGAAGAGGGACCCGACTGGAGCGAGCAGTACTTC; CDR3: CASSEEGPDWSEQYF; V: TRBV6-1; size: -; J: TRBJ2-7; D: -
DNA: TGTGCCAGTAGTCCCAGGACCGTCCAAGAGACCCAGTACTTC; CDR3: CASSPRTVQETQYF; V: TRBV19; size: -; J: TRBJ2-5; D: -
DNA: TGCGCCAGCAGCCAAGGAATCGGGTCGGCAGTGACGGGAACGTGGACTGAAGCTTTCTTT; CDR3: CASSQGIGSAVTGTWTEAFF; V: TRBV4-3; size: once; J: TRBJ1-1; D: -
DNA: TGTGCCAGCAGTTTTGAGGGACAGCGAAATTATAGGAGCGCAGATACGCAGTATTTT; CDR3: CASSFEGQRNYRSADTQYF; V: TRBV27; size: -; J: TRBJ2-3; D: TRBD1
DNA: TGTGCCAGCAGCTTAAGCGGGAGGGTTGTGAATGAGCAGTTCTTC; CDR3: CASSLSGRVVNEQFF; V: TRBV7-3; size: -; J: TRBJ2-1; D: TRBD2
DNA: TGTGCCAGCAGCCCACTTTTCGGGACAGCTGCAACTAATGAAAAACTGTTTTTT; CDR3: CASSPLFGTAATNEKLFF; V: TRBV7-8; size: -; J: TRBJ1-4; D: TRBD1
DNA: TGTGCCAGCAGTCCCCCCGGGGTAGGGGGCTACACCTTC; CDR3: CASSPPGVGGYTF; V: TRBV28; size: -; J: TRBJ1-2; D: -
DNA: TGTGCCAGCAGTCAGATAAGCGGATCTAGCACAGATACGCAGTATTTT; CDR3: CASSQISGSSTDTQYF; V: TRBV2; size: -; J: TRBJ2-3; D: -
DNA: TGTGCCAGCAGCTTAGGCGGGAACCAGTACGAGCAGTACTTC; CDR3: CASSLGGNQYEQYF; V: TRBV7-2; size: -; J: TRBJ2-7; D: -
DNA: TGTGCCAGCTCACCGCAGGGGGATACTGAAGCTTTCTTT; CDR3: CASSPQGDTEAFF; V: TRBV18; size: -; J: TRBJ1-1; D: TRBD1
DNA: TGTGCCAGCAGTGACCGACAGGGTTTAGGCGCCGAGCAGTACTTC; CDR3: CASSDRQGLGAEQYF; V: TRBV6-1; size: -; J: TRBJ2-7; D: TRBD1
DNA: TGTGCCAGCAGCTTAGAACAGGGCCCCGTCTATGGCTACACCTTC; CDR3: CASSLEQGPVYGYTF; V: TRBV9; size: -; J: TRBJ1-2; D: -
DNA: TGTGCCAGCGGATTGACTAGCGGGGCTAGCACAGATACGCAGTATTTT; CDR3: CASGLTSGASTDTQYF; V: TRBV7-9; size: -; J: TRBJ2-3; D: TRBD2
DNA: TGTGCCAGTCGAACGTCCCGGGACAGTACCGGGGAGCTGTTTTTT; CDR3: CASRTSRDSTGELFF; V: TRBV19; size: -; J: TRBJ2-2; D: TRBD1
DNA: TGTGCCAGCAGTTATTTCGCGAGGGGAGGCCTATGCGGGGAGCTGTTTTTT; CDR3: CASSYFARGGLCGELFF; V: TRBV6-9; size: -; J: TRBJ2-2; D: -